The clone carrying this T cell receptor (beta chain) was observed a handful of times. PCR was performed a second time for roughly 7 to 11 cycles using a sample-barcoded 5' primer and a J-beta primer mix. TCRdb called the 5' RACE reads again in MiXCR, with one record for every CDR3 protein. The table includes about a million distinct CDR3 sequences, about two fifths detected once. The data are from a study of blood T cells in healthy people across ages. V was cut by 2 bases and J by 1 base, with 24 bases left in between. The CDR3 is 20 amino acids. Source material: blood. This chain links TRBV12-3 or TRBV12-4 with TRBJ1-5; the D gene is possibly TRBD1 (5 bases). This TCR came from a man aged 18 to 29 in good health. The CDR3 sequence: CASSLSFILTRGQSNQPQHF. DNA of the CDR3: TGTGCCAGCAGTTTATCCTTTATCCTTACACGGGGCCAGAGCAATCAGCCCCAGCATTTT.